Listed here are 3 T cell receptor beta chains from one sample, sequenced in a study of cytomegalovirus exposure and HLA in healthy donors. PCR amplification relied on 60 Vbeta primers (plus 13 Jbeta primers). Assay used: immunoSEQ multiplex PCR; TCRdb lists only in-frame clones, some missing. The clone table shows around 29,000 clones, with the ten largest holding roughly 0.76%. Sequencing was carried out using PBMCs. All receptors come from a man aged 30 to 45 in good health and CMV-seronegative.

V and J are TRBV7-9 and TRBJ2-1; a weak D match, TRBD1 (6 bases). V lost 10 bases to trimming and J lost 6 bases, with 16 bases between them. The CDR3 spans 13 residues. Germline V gene sequence: CDR1 SEHNR, CDR2 FQNEAQ (reference sequence). The CDR3 DNA is TGTGCCACCCAGGACAGTCGTTCCAATGAGCAGTTCTTC. As protein: CATQDSRSNEQFF.

J is TRBJ1-1 and V is TRBV21-1; the table calls TRBD1, which could not be checked here. TRBV21-1 is tagged as a pseudogene. The CDR3 runs 17 residues. CDR3 loop: CASSKEQGRRSSTEAFF. CDR3 in DNA: TGTGCCAGCAGCAAAGAACAGGGGCGCAGGTCGAGCACTGAAGCTTTCTTT.

This chain uses TRBV6-5 with TRBJ2-2; D gene unclear. Germline V gene lookup returns CDR1 MNHEY and CDR2 SVGAGI. V gave up 4 bases and J gave up 2 bases, with 8 bases separating them. This CDR3 contains 14 residues. CDR3 protein: CASSWAANTGELFF. CDR3 DNA sequence: TGTGCCAGCAGTTGGGCCGCCAACACCGGGGAGCTGTTTTTT.